A single sample is the source of the 25 T cell receptor beta chains below, sequenced in a study of Graves' ophthalmopathy and Graves' hyperthyroidism. From RNA, the CDR3 regions of TCR beta chains were amplified and sequenced. The authors performed first-round RT-PCR with HTBI primers and then a second-round multiplex PCR. TCRdb reanalysed the multiplex PCR reads using MiXCR and keeps one entry per CDR3 protein. The top ten clones hold about 7.3% of a sample with roughly 380,000 distinct CDR3 sequences, just over 15% of them seen once. The sample was peripheral blood. These receptor sequences come from a woman younger than 30 with stable Graves' hyperthyroidism.

Comment on this clonotype: One end of the junction does not line up with germline, which may come from a read error. This rearrangement joins TRBV5-1 to TRBJ2-7; D gene ambiguous. The CDR3 extends over 13 amino acids. Germline CDR1 is SGHRS and CDR2 is YFSETQ. CDR3 in DNA: TGCGTCAGCAGCTTGGGTGGGTCCTACGAGCAGTACTTC. Protein sequence: CVSSLGGSYEQYF.

This clonotype was counted many times. The chain uses TRBV11-1 and TRBJ1-6, with TRBD1 identical over 7 bases. This CDR3 has 15 amino acids. Trimming at V came to 5 bases and at J to 7 bases, leaving 8 bases not matched to a gene. Germline V CDR1 and CDR2: SGHAT, FQDESV (reference sequence). The CDR3 reads CASSPTGTDNSPLHF. The CDR3 DNA reads as TGTGCCAGCAGCCCCACAGGGACAGACAATTCACCCCTCCACTTT.

This clonotype was observed at least ten times. The chain combines TRBV4-1 with TRBJ1-1; a possible D gene is TRBD1 (5 bases). CDR1 and CDR2 (germline): MGHRA, YSYEKL. The CDR3 loop spans 15 amino acids. V was trimmed by 1 base and J by 4 bases, leaving 13 bases between them. Here the CDR3 DNA reads TGCGCCAGCAGCCAAGTGCAACAGGACATCACTGAAGCTTTCTTT. Protein: CASSQVQQDITEAFF.

This clonotype was seen many times. V and J are TRBV6-2 or TRBV6-3 and TRBJ2-7; unclear D gene. The CDR3 runs 12 residues. Germline values: CDR1 MNHEY, CDR2 SVGEGT. V was cut by 3 bases and J by 6 bases, with 9 bases left in between. This chain's CDR3 is CASSYGQLEQYF. CDR3 DNA: TGTGCCAGCAGTTATGGGCAGCTCGAGCAGTACTTC.

This clonotype has a count of ten or more. The rearrangement uses TRBV13 and TRBJ2-5; D call uncertain. The CDR3 is 13 amino acids. The germline gives CDR1 PRHDT, CDR2 FYEKMQ (reference sequence). Trimming removed 0 bases from V and 4 bases from J, with 6 bases in between. In DNA, the CDR3 is TGTGCCAGCAGCTTAGGAGTCCCAGAGACCCAGTACTTC. Translating gives CASSLGVPETQYF.

This clonotype appeared many times. V is TRBV19 and J is TRBJ1-5, with D maybe TRBD1 (6 bases). V dropped 7 bases and J dropped 0 bases, with 13 bases sitting between them. Germline V gene lookup returns CDR1 LNHDA and CDR2 SQIVND (reference sequence). The CDR3 is 15 residues long. CDR3 in DNA: TGTGCCAGTACGGGGGCGAGATATAGCAATCAGCCCCAGCATTTT. Translated: CASTGARYSNQPQHF.

In this sample, this clonotype turned up many times. The V call is TRBV12-3 or TRBV12-4, the J call TRBJ1-5, with TRBD1 as a possible D gene (5 bases). Trimming shortened V by 7 bases and J by 0 bases, and 19 bases separated the two germline ends. The CDR3 is 17 amino acids. The CDR3 nucleotides are TGTGCCAGCACCTTGGCCTTGGGGGGTTATAGCAATCAGCCCCAGCATTTT. As protein: CASTLALGGYSNQPQHF.

This clonotype was found many times. V is TRBV18 and J is TRBJ1-6, with TRBD1 as a possible D gene (5 bases). Germline assignment: CDR1 KGHSH and CDR2 LQKENI. The CDR3 has 15 residues. Trimming left V 4 bases short and J 0 bases short, with 7 bases between. The CDR3 DNA reads TGTGCCAGCTCACAGGGACGCTCCTATAATTCACCCCTCCACTTT. This encodes CASSQGRSYNSPLHF.

The table lists this clonotype with many counts. The chain joins TRBV6-2 or TRBV6-3 to TRBJ2-5; TRBD2 agrees at 10 bases. Germline CDR1 is MNHEY and CDR2 is SVGEGT. The CDR3 length is 19 residues. After removal of 6 bases from V and 5 bases from J, the junction contained 21 bases not matched to a gene. CDR3 DNA: TGTGCCAGCAGAGCACCCCTAGCGGGGGCCCCGGTAAAACGGGAGACCCAGTACTTC. As protein: CASRAPLAGAPVKRETQYF.

This clonotype showed up many times. The chain carries TRBV19 and TRBJ1-2; perhaps TRBD1 as D (6 bases). CDR1 and CDR2 from the germline V gene are LNHDA and SQIVND (reference sequence). With 7 bases removed from V and 6 bases from J, the gap between germline ends came to 18 bases. CDR3 size: 14 residues. The CDR3 loop reads CASTLTGPTDGYTF. In DNA, the CDR3 is TGTGCCAGTACGCTGACAGGTCCGACTGATGGCTACACCTTC.

This clonotype was counted at least ten times. The chain employs TRBV20-1 and TRBJ2-2; 9 bases fit TRBD2. Germline CDR1 and CDR2: DFQATT and SNEGSKA (reference sequence). The CDR3 extends over 14 amino acids. The junction had 7 bases not matched to a gene; V was cut back by 6 bases and J by 5 bases. DNA for the CDR3: TGCAGTGCCAATAGCGGGAGAGAAACCGGGGAGCTGTTTTTT. As protein: CSANSGRETGELFF.

J is TRBJ1-1 and V is TRBV12-3 or TRBV12-4; D remains ambiguous. This CDR3 is 14 amino acids long. With 3 bases removed from V and 0 bases from J, the gap between germline ends came to 8 bases. CDR3 nucleotides: TGTGCCAGCAGTTTGGCAGATATGAACACTGAAGCTTTCTTT. This codes for CASSLADMNTEAFF.

This clonotype was seen a single time. This could be a read error, since a much larger clone is one nucleotide away. The chain combines TRBV6-2 or TRBV6-3 with TRBJ1-5; tentative D call: TRBD1 (5 bases). CDR3 length: 19 residues. Germline V gene lookup returns CDR1 MNHEY and CDR2 SVGEGT. This CDR3 reads CACSYYGPGGRGGNQPQHF. The CDR3 nucleotides read TGTGCCTGCAGTTACTACGGGCCTGGGGGAAGGGGAGGCAATCAGCCCCAGCATTTT.

The table lists this clonotype with many counts. The rearrangement joins TRBV7-2 to TRBJ2-5; 11 bases line up with TRBD2. CDR1 SGHTA and CDR2 FQGNSA come from the germline V gene. V was clipped by 6 bases and J by 4 bases; unmatched bases: 7. The CDR3 loop spans 15 amino acids. This chain's CDR3 is CASRPSGGRGETQYF. The CDR3 bases are TGTGCCAGCAGACCTAGCGGGGGGAGAGGAGAGACCCAGTACTTC.

This clonotype was seen repeatedly, ten times or more. The genes are TRBV12-3 or TRBV12-4 and TRBJ1-1; the D is unclear. This CDR3 is built from 13 residues. Deletions cut 8 bases from V and 2 bases from J, with 12 bases between. The DNA of the CDR3 is TGTGCCAGCGGCGAGGAGGCCAACACTGAAGCTTTCTTT. This sequence encodes CASGEEANTEAFF.

The sample holds many counts of this clonotype. This sequence joins TRBV27 and TRBJ1-5; D not resolved. The CDR3 is made up of 14 amino acids. V dropped 1 base and J dropped 4 bases, with 8 bases sitting between them. CDR1 and CDR2 (germline): MNHEY, SMNVEV (reference sequence). The chain's CDR3 is CASSLFSRNQPQHF. The CDR3 DNA reads TGTGCCAGCAGTTTATTTTCCCGGAATCAGCCCCAGCATTTT.

This clonotype was seen ten or more times. The gene calls are TRBV7-9 and TRBJ2-7; D possibly matches TRBD1 or TRBD2 (6 bases each). Germline CDR1 SEHNR, CDR2 FQNEAQ (reference sequence). The CDR3 runs to 15 residues. V lost 4 bases to trimming and J lost 2 bases, with 15 bases between them. The CDR3 loop reads CASSSEGGDPYEQYF. DNA of the CDR3: TGTGCCAGCAGCTCGGAGGGGGGCGATCCCTACGAGCAGTACTTC.

The chain couples TRBV18 to TRBJ1-6; a weak D match, TRBD1 (5 bases). Germline V lookup: CDR1 KGHSH, CDR2 LQKENI. The length of the CDR3 is 15 residues. Deletions cut 6 bases from V and 6 bases from J, with 15 bases between. The CDR3 is CASSLSGTVNSPLHF. CDR3 bases: TGTGCCAGCTCCCTATCCGGGACGGTTAATTCACCCCTCCACTTT.

This clonotype was found many times. The gene calls are TRBV2 and TRBJ2-7, with 7 bases that match TRBD1. J lost 5 bases, V lost 6 bases, and 7 bases had no gene match. The germline V gene has CDR1 SNHLY and CDR2 FYNNEI. The CDR3 has 13 amino acids. CDR3 residues: CASSRDSRHEQYF. For the CDR3, the DNA is TGTGCCAGCAGCAGGGACAGTCGTCACGAGCAGTACTTC.

Details on this clonotype: This CDR3 fails to terminate in the conserved phenylalanine or tryptophan, so it likely reflects a read error. V usage is TRBV7-9 and J usage is TRBJ1-1, with unresolved D. V gave up 1 base and J gave up 11 bases, with 11 bases separating them. Germline loops: CDR1 SEHNR, CDR2 FQNEAQ (reference sequence). The CDR3 is made up of 12 amino acids. The CDR3 DNA reads TGTGCCAGCAGCTTAGGGAACCAGGATGCTTTCTAT. Translation gives CASSLGNQDAFY.

In its sample, this clonotype was seen many times. The V call is TRBV6-2 or TRBV6-3, the J call TRBJ2-6; 11 nucleotides line up with TRBD1. Germline CDR1 reads MNHEY; CDR2 reads SVGEGT. V gave up 7 bases and J gave up 2 bases; unmatched junction bases: 7. This CDR3 has 17 residues. The DNA of the CDR3 is TGTGCCAGCAACCCCGGACAGGGGGCAGCTGGGGCCAACGTCCTGACTTTC. Amino acids: CASNPGQGAAGANVLTF.

This clonotype was counted many times. This chain uses TRBV6-5 with TRBJ1-1; D possibly corresponds to TRBD1 (5 bases). V was pared by 2 bases and J by 5 bases, with 12 bases between. The CDR3 sequence is 14 residues long. The V gene's germline CDR1 is MNHEY and CDR2 SVGAGI. CDR3 coding DNA: TGTGCCAGCAGTTACGGGGCGGGGGAGACTGAAGCTTTCTTT. Amino acid sequence: CASSYGAGETEAFF.

The chain combines TRBV27 with TRBJ2-6, with 10 bases identical to TRBD1. The CDR3 length is 19 residues. Trimming at V came to 5 bases and at J to 4 bases, leaving 14 bases not matched to a gene. CDR1 is MNHEY and CDR2 is SMNVEV in the germline V gene (reference sequence). CDR3 in amino acids: CASSTSTPGQGTGANVLTF. The CDR3 DNA reads TGTGCCAGCAGTACATCGACTCCGGGACAGGGGACGGGGGCCAACGTCCTGACTTTC. The variable domain in full, with the rest retrieved from reference TRBV27 and TRBJ2-6, is EAQVTQNPRYLITVTGKKLTVTCSQNMNHEYMSWYRQDPGLGLRQIYYSMNVEVTDKGDVPEGYKVSRKEKRNFPLILESPSPNQTSLYFCASSTSTPGQGTGANVLTFGAGSRLTVL.

This clonotype was found many times. The V gene is TRBV19, the J gene TRBJ2-5; D unresolved. Germline V CDR1 and CDR2: LNHDA, SQIVND (reference sequence). V was trimmed by 3 bases and J by 1 base, leaving 6 bases between them. This CDR3 is 13 amino acids long. The CDR3 is CASSIHLQETQYF. The CDR3 region has the DNA TGTGCCAGTAGTATCCACCTCCAAGAGACCCAGTACTTC.

The rearrangement joins TRBV6-2 or TRBV6-3 to TRBJ2-7, with TRBD1 matching 8 bases. Germline V gene lookup returns CDR1 MNHEY and CDR2 SVGEGT. V shed 7 bases and J 2 bases; nucleotides not matched to a gene: 10. The CDR3 totals 15 residues. CDR3 in amino acids: CASTSTGGSTYEQYF. The CDR3 DNA follows: TGTGCCAGCACCTCAACAGGGGGTTCGACCTACGAGCAGTACTTC.